Below, 20 T cell receptor beta chains from the same sample are listed, as sequenced in a study of blood T cell repertoires in COVID-19. Generated by immunoSEQ multiplex PCR, the TCRdb table keeps only in-frame clones and is missing some. The sample has hundreds of thousands of clones, less than 85% seen once. The sample comprised PBMCs or T cells enriched from blood (not recorded which). The source of these receptors is a middle-aged man who had recovered from COVID-19.

This clone was counted once. The CDR3 DNA is TGCGCCAGCAGCCAAGGCCCTAGCGGGAGGGCCAGGCACGAGCAGTACTTC. This translates into CASSQGPSGRARHEQYF. The chain couples TRBV4-1 to TRBJ2-7, with 12 bases fitting TRBD2. The CDR3 sequence is 17 residues long. The germline V gene has CDR1 MGHRA and CDR2 YSYEKL. Trimming at V came to 1 base and at J to 5 bases, leaving 9 bases not matched to a gene.

V and J are TRBV13 and TRBJ1-1; TRBD1 might be the D (5 bases). The CDR3 spans 13 residues. V lost 2 bases and J 6 bases, leaving 10 bases between the germline ends. From germline, CDR1 is PRHDT and CDR2 FYEKMQ (reference sequence). The CDR3 DNA reads TGTGCCAGCAGCTTAATGGGGCCCTCTGAAGCTTTCTTT. It encodes CASSLMGPSEAFF.

The gene calls are TRBV6-5 and TRBJ2-1, with TRBD2 as a possible D gene (6 bases). Trimming stripped 0 bases from V and 8 bases from J, with 11 bases between. The length of the CDR3 is 14 residues. Germline loops: CDR1 MNHEY, CDR2 SVGAGI. This CDR3 reads CASSYSRTTDEQFF. As DNA, the CDR3 is TGTGCCAGCAGTTACTCGAGGACTACCGATGAGCAGTTCTTC.

The V gene is TRBV7-9, the J gene TRBJ2-3; 8 bases line up with TRBD1. CDR3 length equals 15 residues. V gave up 4 bases and J gave up 4 bases; unmatched junction bases: 7. The germline CDR1 and CDR2 sequences are SEHNR and FQNEAQ (reference sequence). CDR3 in DNA: TGTGCCAGCAGCTCCCGGGACAGGCACGCAGATACGCAGTATTTT. The encoded protein is CASSSRDRHADTQYF. Full variable domain (rest looked up from reference TRBV7-9 and TRBJ2-3): DTGVSQNPRHKITKRGQNVTFRCDPISEHNRLYWYRQTLGQGPEFLTYFQNEAQLEKSRLLSDRFSAERPKGSFSTLEIQRTEQGDSAMYLCASSSRDRHADTQYFGPGTRLTVL.

This chain links TRBV28 with TRBJ1-5; D is unresolved. V lost 6 bases, J lost 0 bases, and 9 bases lay in between. The CDR3 is 14 amino acids. Germline loops: CDR1 MDHEN, CDR2 SYDVKM. CDR3 residues: CASSPSYSNQPQHF. The CDR3 nucleotides read TGTGCCAGCAGCCCCTCGTATAGCAATCAGCCCCAGCATTTT. Together with reference TRBV28 and TRBJ1-5, the CDR3 gives the full variable domain: DVKVTQSSRYLVKRTGEKVFLECVQDMDHENMFWYRQDPGLGLRLIYFSYDVKMKEKGDIPEGYSVSREKKERFSLILESASTNQTSMYLCASSPSYSNQPQHFGDGTRLSIL.

The CDR3 region is CASSKAAPFLAGCGKASYEQYF. Written as DNA, the CDR3 is TGTGCCAGCAGCAAAGCGGCCCCATTTCTAGCGGGATGTGGTAAAGCGTCCTACGAGCAGTACTTC. The chain links TRBV21-1 to TRBJ2-7; whether TRBD2, the table's D call, matches the DNA was not checked. TRBV21-1 is designated a pseudogene. This CDR3 has 22 amino acids.

This chain connects TRBV20-1 to TRBJ2-2; D call uncertain. This CDR3 region has 13 residues. Germline CDR1 reads DFQATT; CDR2 reads SNEGSKA (reference sequence). With 5 bases removed from V and 3 bases from J, the gap between germline ends came to 10 bases. CDR3 loop: CSARDLDTGELFF. In DNA form, the CDR3 reads TGCAGTGCTCGTGACCTCGACACCGGGGAGCTGTTTTTT.

This clone was found a few times. The rearrangement links TRBV25-1 to TRBJ2-7, with 11 bases lining up with TRBD2. The V gene end was trimmed by 4 bases and the J gene end by 2 bases; junction bases not matched to a gene: 10. The V gene's germline CDR1 is MGHDK and CDR2 SYGVNS. This CDR3 contains 17 residues. The DNA for the CDR3 is TGTGCCAGCAGTGCCATCGCCGGGACTAGCGGAGCCTACGAGCAGTACTTC. Amino acids: CASSAIAGTSGAYEQYF.

The V gene is TRBV2, the J gene TRBJ1-1; D remains unclear. V was clipped by 8 bases and J by 0 bases, with 13 bases between them. The CDR3 extends over 14 amino acids. CDR1 and CDR2 (germline): SNHLY, FYNNEI. This chain's CDR3 is CASLRGDLNTEAFF. The CDR3 DNA is TGTGCCAGCCTAAGAGGAGACCTGAACACTGAAGCTTTCTTT. Full variable domain (remainder filled in from reference TRBV2 and TRBJ1-1): EPEVTQTPSHQVTQMGQEVILRCVPISNHLYFYWYRQILGQKVEFLVSFYNNEISEKSEIFDDQFSVERPDGSNFTLKIRSTKLEDSAMYFCASLRGDLNTEAFFGQGTRLTVV.

The rearrangement links TRBV19 to TRBJ2-5, with D possibly TRBD2 on 6 matching bases. Germline values: CDR1 LNHDA, CDR2 SQIVND (reference sequence). Trimming removed 1 base from V and 9 bases from J, with 21 bases in between. This CDR3 is built from 16 residues. This CDR3 is CASSIVGGAKSRAQYF. The CDR3 bases are TGTGCCAGTAGTATAGTAGGCGGGGCTAAGAGTAGGGCCCAGTACTTC.

V and J are TRBV5-1 and TRBJ1-3; 8 bases fit TRBD1. CDR1 is SGHRS and CDR2 is YFSETQ in the germline V gene. The CDR3 has 12 residues. V lost 0 bases to trimming and J lost 11 bases; unmatched junction nucleotides: 1. Here the CDR3 DNA reads TGCGCCAGCAGCTTGGGACAGGGGTCCATATATTTT. Translation gives CASSLGQGSIYF.

The gene calls are TRBV11-2 and TRBJ1-2; 7 nucleotides align to TRBD1. Looked up from germline, CDR1 is SGHAT and CDR2 is FQNNGV. The CDR3 runs to 13 residues. V lost 3 bases and J lost 4; bases outside the gene matches: 2. The CDR3 loop is CASSFGQAYGYTF. The DNA for the CDR3 is TGTGCCAGCAGCTTTGGACAGGCCTATGGCTACACCTTC.

The V call is TRBV7-8, the J call TRBJ1-1; 9 bases align to TRBD1. Germline V gene sequence: CDR1 SGHVS, CDR2 FQNEAQ. V shed 3 bases and J 1 base; nucleotides not matched to a gene: 0. This CDR3 comprises 14 residues. The CDR3 DNA reads as TGTGCCAGCAGCTTGACAGGGGGGAACACTGAAGCTTTCTTT. It encodes CASSLTGGNTEAFF. Using reference TRBV7-8 and TRBJ1-1 for the parts outside the CDR3, the full variable domain is GAGVSQSPRYKVAKRGQDVALRCDPISGHVSLFWYQQALGQGPEFLTYFQNEAQLDKSGLPSDRFFAERPEGSVSTLKIQRTQQEDSAVYLCASSLTGGNTEAFFGQGTRLTVV.

The V gene is TRBV30, the J gene TRBJ2-5; 7 nucleotides agree with TRBD2. The germline gives CDR1 GTSNPN, CDR2 SVGIG (reference sequence). The CDR3 totals 12 residues. After removal of 1 base from V and 10 bases from J, the junction contained 6 bases not matched to a gene. This CDR3 reads CAWSGGSGNQYF. The DNA for the CDR3 is TGTGCCTGGAGTGGAGGGAGCGGGAACCAGTACTTC.

The chain is built from TRBV4-3 and TRBJ1-1, with D perhaps TRBD1 (6 bases). Germline CDR1 is LGHNA and CDR2 is YSLEER. The CDR3 covers 18 residues. The V and J ends lost 3 bases and 2 bases respectively, with 22 bases between them. CDR3 sequence: CASSQEKTKQGVNTEAFF. The CDR3 DNA follows: TGCGCCAGCAGCCAGGAAAAAACAAAACAGGGAGTAAACACTGAAGCTTTCTTT.

This clone was seen a handful of times. This chain connects TRBV5-5 to TRBJ1-2; 11 bases agree with TRBD1. The CDR3 sequence is 18 residues long. CDR1 and CDR2 (germline): SGHKS, YYEKEE (reference sequence). The V and J ends lost 4 bases and 2 bases, in that order; junction bases with no gene match: 13. The CDR3 spells CASSTGQGAHLRNYGYTF. The CDR3 coding sequence is TGTGCCAGCAGCACAGGACAGGGGGCGCATCTAAGGAACTATGGCTACACCTTC.

This sequence joins TRBV7-9 and TRBJ2-7; perhaps TRBD2 as D (6 bases). Germline-derived CDR1 and CDR2 are SEHNR and FQNEAQ (reference sequence). The CDR3 is 15 amino acids. V lost 5 bases and J 3 bases, leaving 17 bases between the germline ends. CDR3 loop: CASSPARGSGYEQYF. The CDR3 DNA sequence: TGTGCCAGCAGCCCTGCGCGTGGTAGCGGCTACGAGCAGTACTTC.

This clone was detected once. The CDR3 region has the DNA TGTGCCAGCTCACCAACGTTGGACACTAGCACAGATACGCAGTATTTT. Its protein is CASSPTLDTSTDTQYF. V gene TRBV18 combines with J gene TRBJ2-3; tentatively, D is TRBD1 (5 bases). Germline CDR1 KGHSH, CDR2 LQKENI. There are 16 residues in the CDR3. Trimming pared 2 bases from V and 0 bases from J, leaving 12 bases between.

The V gene is TRBV2, the J gene TRBJ1-1; D may be TRBD1 (6 bases). V shed 7 bases and J shed 2 bases, with 14 bases lying between them. This CDR3 comprises 14 residues. Germline CDR1 SNHLY, CDR2 FYNNEI. The CDR3 nucleotides are TGTGCCAGCAATGGACAGACCCGCAACACTGAAGCTTTCTTT. Protein product: CASNGQTRNTEAFF. Using reference TRBV2 and TRBJ1-1 for the parts outside the CDR3, the full variable domain is EPEVTQTPSHQVTQMGQEVILRCVPISNHLYFYWYRQILGQKVEFLVSFYNNEISEKSEIFDDQFSVERPDGSNFTLKIRSTKLEDSAMYFCASNGQTRNTEAFFGQGTRLTVV.

V gene TRBV11-3 combines with J gene TRBJ2-1; D may be TRBD1 (6 bases). Germline V gene data show CDR1 as SGHNT and CDR2 as YENEEA. There are 14 residues in the CDR3. V was pared by 3 bases and J by 3 bases, with 9 bases between. The CDR3 protein is CASSFQGNYNEQFF. In DNA, the CDR3 is TGTGCCAGCAGCTTCCAGGGGAACTACAATGAGCAGTTCTTC. Complete variable domain (other parts from reference TRBV11-3 and TRBJ2-1): EAGVVQSPRYKIIEKKQPVAFWCNPISGHNTLYWYLQNLGQGPELLIRYENEEAVDDSQLPKDRFSAERLKGVDSTLKIQPAELGDSAVYLCASSFQGNYNEQFFGPGTRLTVL.